The sample holds a few counts of the clone carrying this T cell receptor (beta chain). Its antigen is not known. RNA transcripts served as the template for amplifying TCR beta CDR3 regions. Carried out on the TCR CDR3, a first-round RT-PCR used the HTBI primer set. TCRdb analysed the multiplex PCR reads with MiXCR anew, one entry per CDR3 protein. The sample has 660,000 or so distinct CDR3 sequences, nearly 45% seen once. The entry originates in a study of T cells in Graves' hyperthyroidism and ophthalmopathy. Overall study results and limits: Peripheral blood also featured most of the thyroid clonotypes expanded above 0.001.

Thyroid ultrasound and orbital computed tomography, with clinical symptoms and serum thyroxine and TRAb, informed diagnoses. This clonotype was sampled from an adult man with Graves' disease, either hyperthyroidism or ophthalmopathy (not recorded which). Sequencing used peripheral blood or thyroid tissue (not recorded which).

The CDR3 protein is CSANSYEGPRAETQYF. The CDR3 coding sequence is TGCAGTGCCAATTCCTATGAGGGCCCAAGGGCGGAGACCCAGTACTTC. V usage is TRBV20-1 and J usage is TRBJ2-5; tentatively, D is TRBD2 (5 bases). The CDR3 runs 16 residues. V was cut by 6 bases and J by 5 bases, with 25 bases left in between. Germline V lookup: CDR1 DFQATT, CDR2 SNEGSKA (reference sequence).